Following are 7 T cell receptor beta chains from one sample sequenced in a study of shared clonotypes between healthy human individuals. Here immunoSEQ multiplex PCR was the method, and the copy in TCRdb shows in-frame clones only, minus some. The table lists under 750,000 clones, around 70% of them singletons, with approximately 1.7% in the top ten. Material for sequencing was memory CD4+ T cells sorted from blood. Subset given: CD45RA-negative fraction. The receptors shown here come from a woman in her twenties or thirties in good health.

This CDR3 is CASPREEADTQYF. Written as DNA, the CDR3 is TGTGCCAGCCCCCGGGAGGAGGCAGATACGCAGTATTTT. V usage is TRBV27 and J usage is TRBJ2-3, with 7 bases aligning to TRBD2. V lost 8 bases to trimming and J lost 4 bases; unmatched junction nucleotides: 6. Germline V lookup: CDR1 MNHEY, CDR2 SMNVEV (reference sequence). The CDR3 loop spans 13 amino acids.

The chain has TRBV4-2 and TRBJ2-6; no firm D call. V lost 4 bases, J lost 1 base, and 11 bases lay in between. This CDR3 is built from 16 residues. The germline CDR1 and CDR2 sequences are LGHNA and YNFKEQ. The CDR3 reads CASSRDVLSGANVLTF. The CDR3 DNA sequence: TGTGCCAGCAGCCGGGATGTACTATCTGGGGCCAACGTCCTGACTTTC.

CDR3 sequence: CASSPTRDLKYEQYF. In nucleotides, the CDR3 is TGTGCCAGCAGCCCTACAAGGGACCTGAAATACGAGCAGTACTTC. The chain couples TRBV7-2 to TRBJ2-7, with D perhaps being TRBD1 or TRBD2 (5 bases each). The CDR3 is 15 amino acids. V dropped 5 bases and J dropped 4 bases, with 18 bases sitting between them. CDR1 is SGHTA and CDR2 is FQGNSA in the germline V gene.

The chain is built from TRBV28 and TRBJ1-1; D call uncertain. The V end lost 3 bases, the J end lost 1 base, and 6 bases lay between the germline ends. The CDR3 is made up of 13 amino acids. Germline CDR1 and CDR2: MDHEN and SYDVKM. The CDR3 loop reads CASSLAGNTEAFF. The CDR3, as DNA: TGTGCCAGCAGTTTGGCGGGGAACACTGAAGCTTTCTTT.

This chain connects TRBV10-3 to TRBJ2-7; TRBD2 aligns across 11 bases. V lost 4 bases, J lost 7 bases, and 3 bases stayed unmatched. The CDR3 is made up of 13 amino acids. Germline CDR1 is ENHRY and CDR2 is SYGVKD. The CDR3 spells CAISGGLAGEQYF. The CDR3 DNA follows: TGTGCCATCAGTGGAGGACTAGCGGGTGAGCAGTACTTC.

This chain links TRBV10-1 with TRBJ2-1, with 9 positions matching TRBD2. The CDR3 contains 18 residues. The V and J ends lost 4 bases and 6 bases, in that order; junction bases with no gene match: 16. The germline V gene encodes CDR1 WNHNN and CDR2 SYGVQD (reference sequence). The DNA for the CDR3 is TGCGCCAGCAGTGTACGGGGGCGGGAGGGCCCGCGGGGCAATGAGCAGTTCTTC. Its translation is CASSVRGREGPRGNEQFF.

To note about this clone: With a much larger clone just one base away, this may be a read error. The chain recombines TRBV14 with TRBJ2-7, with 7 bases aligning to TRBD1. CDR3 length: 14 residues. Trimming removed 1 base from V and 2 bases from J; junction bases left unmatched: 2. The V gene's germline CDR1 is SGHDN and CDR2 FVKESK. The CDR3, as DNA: TGTGCCAGCAGCCAAGGGACAGGCACCTACGAGCAGTACTTC. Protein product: CASSQGTGTYEQYF.